Sequencing of this TCR beta chain was carried out in a study of blood T cell repertoires in COVID-19. Original methodology: By means of reference gene primer amplification, nucleated cell counts were estimated. The protocol was immunoSEQ multiplex PCR, while the TCRdb copy is restricted to in-frame clones and leaves out a portion. The D gene and trimming were derived from the DNA, and the V and J assignments and clone size from that table. The sample has 400,000 to 550,000 clones, around 89% seen once. CDR3 length: 15 residues. Trimming at V came to 3 bases and at J to 4 bases, leaving 3 bases not matched to a gene. CDR1 and CDR2 from the germline V gene are SGHNT and YYREEE (reference sequence).

The sequenced material came from peripheral blood. The TCR sequence derives from a woman aged 25 to 45 with acute or convalescent COVID-19. The chain employs TRBV5-4 and TRBJ2-3; 12 nucleotides agree with TRBD2. CDR3 amino acids: CASSSGLAGPDTQYF. CDR3 coding DNA: TGTGCCAGCAGCTCCGGACTAGCGGGGCCAGATACGCAGTATTTT.